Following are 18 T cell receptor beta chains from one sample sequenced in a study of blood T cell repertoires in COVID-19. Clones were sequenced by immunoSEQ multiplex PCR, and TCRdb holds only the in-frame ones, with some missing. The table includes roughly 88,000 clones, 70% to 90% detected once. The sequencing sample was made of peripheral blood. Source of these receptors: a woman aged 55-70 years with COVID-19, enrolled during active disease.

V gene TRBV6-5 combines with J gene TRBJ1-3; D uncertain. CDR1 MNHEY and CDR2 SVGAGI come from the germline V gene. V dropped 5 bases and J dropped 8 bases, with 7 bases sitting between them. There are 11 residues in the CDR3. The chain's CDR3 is CASSRGDTIYF. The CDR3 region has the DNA TGTGCCAGCAGTCGCGGAGACACCATATATTTT.

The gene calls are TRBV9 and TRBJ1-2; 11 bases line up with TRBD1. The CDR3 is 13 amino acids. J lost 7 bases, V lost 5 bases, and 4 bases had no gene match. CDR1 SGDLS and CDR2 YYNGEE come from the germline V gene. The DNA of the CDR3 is TGTGCCAGCAGTGAGGGACAGGGGGGTGGCTACACCTTC. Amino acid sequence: CASSEGQGGGYTF.

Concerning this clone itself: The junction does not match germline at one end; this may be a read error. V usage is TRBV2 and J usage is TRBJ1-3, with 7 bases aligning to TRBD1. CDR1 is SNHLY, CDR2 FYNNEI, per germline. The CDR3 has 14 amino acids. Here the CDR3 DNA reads TGTGCCAGCGGTAGTACAGGGGCTGGAGACACCATATATTTT. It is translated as CASGSTGAGDTIYF. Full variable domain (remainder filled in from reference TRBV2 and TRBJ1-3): EPEVTQTPSHQVTQMGQEVILRCVPISNHLYFYWYRQILGQKVEFLVSFYNNEISEKSEIFDDQFSVERPDGSNFTLKIRSTKLEDSAMYFCASGSTGAGDTIYFGEGSWLTVV.

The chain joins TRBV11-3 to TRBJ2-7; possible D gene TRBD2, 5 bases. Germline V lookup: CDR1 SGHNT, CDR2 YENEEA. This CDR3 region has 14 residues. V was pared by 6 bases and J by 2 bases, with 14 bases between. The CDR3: CASRREQPAYEQYF. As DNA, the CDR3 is TGTGCCAGCAGGAGGGAACAGCCCGCCTACGAGCAGTACTTC.

In DNA, the CDR3 is TGCGCCAGCAGCTTGAGCCTCCCCCGCTACGAGCAGTACTTC. Amino acid sequence: CASSLSLPRYEQYF. This chain joins TRBV5-1 and TRBJ2-7; D gene uncertain. In germline, CDR1 is SGHRS, CDR2 YFSETQ. The CDR3 has 14 amino acids. Between the trimmed V and J ends, which lost 1 base and 3 bases, there was a span of 11 bases.

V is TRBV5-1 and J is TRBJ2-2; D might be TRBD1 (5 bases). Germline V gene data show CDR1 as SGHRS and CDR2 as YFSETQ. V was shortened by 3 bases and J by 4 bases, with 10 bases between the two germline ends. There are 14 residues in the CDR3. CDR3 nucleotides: TGCGCCAGCAGCTGGGGCGACAGCACCGGGGAGCTGTTTTTT. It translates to CASSWGDSTGELFF.

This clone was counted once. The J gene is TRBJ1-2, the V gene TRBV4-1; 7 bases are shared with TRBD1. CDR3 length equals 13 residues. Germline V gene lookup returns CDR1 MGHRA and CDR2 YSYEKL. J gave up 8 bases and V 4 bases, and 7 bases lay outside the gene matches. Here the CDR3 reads CASSLGSGGGYTF. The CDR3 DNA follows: TGCGCCAGCAGCCTAGGTTCAGGGGGGGGCTACACCTTC.

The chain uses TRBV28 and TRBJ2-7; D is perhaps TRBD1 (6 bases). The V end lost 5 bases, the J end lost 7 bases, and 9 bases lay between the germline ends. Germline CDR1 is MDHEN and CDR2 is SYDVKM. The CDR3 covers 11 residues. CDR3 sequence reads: CASSNRDEQYF. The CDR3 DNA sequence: TGTGCCAGCAGTAACAGGGATGAGCAGTACTTC.

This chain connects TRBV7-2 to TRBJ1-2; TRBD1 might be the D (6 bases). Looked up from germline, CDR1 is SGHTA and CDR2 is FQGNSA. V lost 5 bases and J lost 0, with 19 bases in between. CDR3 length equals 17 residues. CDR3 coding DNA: TGTGCCAGCAGCACCGGACAGCCCGCCGTAGCTAACTATGGCTACACCTTC. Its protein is CASSTGQPAVANYGYTF.

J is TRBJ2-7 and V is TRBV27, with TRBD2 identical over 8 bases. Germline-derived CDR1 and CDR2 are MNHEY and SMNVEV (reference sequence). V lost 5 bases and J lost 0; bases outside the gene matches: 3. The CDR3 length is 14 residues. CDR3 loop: CASSSGGSSYEQYF. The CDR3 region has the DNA TGTGCCAGCAGTAGCGGGGGTAGCTCCTACGAGCAGTACTTC.

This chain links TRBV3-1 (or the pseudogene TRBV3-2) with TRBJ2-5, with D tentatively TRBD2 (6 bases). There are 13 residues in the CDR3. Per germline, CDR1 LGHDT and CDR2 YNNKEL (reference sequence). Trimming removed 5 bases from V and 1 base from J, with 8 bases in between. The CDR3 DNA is TGTGCCAGCAGCTTACTAGCCCAAGAGACCCAGTACTTC. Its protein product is CASSLLAQETQYF.

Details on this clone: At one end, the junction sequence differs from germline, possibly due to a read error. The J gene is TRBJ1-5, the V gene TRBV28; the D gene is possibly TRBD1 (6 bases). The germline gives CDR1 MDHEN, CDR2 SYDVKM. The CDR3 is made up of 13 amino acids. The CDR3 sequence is CASSLGAQGSLDF. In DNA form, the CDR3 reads TGTGCCAGCAGTTTGGGAGCGCAGGGGTCCTTGGATTTT.

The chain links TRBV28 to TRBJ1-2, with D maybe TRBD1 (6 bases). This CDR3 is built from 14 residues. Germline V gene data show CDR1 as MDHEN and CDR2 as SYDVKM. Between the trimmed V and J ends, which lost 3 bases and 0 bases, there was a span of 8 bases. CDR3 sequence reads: CASSFSGANYGYTF. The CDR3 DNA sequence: TGTGCCAGCAGTTTCTCAGGGGCTAACTATGGCTACACCTTC.

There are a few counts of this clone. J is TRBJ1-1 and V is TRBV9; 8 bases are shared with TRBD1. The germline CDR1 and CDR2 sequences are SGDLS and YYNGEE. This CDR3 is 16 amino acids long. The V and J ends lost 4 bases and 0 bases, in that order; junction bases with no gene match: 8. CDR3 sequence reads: CASSTPGGSVNTEAFF. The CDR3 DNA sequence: TGTGCCAGCAGCACTCCAGGGGGCAGTGTGAACACTGAAGCTTTCTTT.

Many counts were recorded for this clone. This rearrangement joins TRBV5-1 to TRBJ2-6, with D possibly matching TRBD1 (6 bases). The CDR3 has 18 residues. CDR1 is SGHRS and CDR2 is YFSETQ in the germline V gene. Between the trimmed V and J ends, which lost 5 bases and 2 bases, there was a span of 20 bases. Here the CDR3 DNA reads TGCGCCAGCAGGGAAACAGGGAGAGGCGTCACTGGGGCCAACGTCCTGACTTTC. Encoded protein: CASRETGRGVTGANVLTF.

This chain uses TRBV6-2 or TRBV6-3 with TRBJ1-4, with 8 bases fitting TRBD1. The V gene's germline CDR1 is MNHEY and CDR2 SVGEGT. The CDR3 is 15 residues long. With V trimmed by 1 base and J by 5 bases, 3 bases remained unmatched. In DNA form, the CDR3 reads TGTGCCAGCAGTTACTTTGGACAGGGAAATGAAAAACTGTTTTTT. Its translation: CASSYFGQGNEKLFF.

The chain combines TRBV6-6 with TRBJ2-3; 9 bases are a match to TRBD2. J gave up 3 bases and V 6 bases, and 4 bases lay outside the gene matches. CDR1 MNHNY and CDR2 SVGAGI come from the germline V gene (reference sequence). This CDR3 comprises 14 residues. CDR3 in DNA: TGTGCCAGCAGCAGACTAGCGGAGACAGATACGCAGTATTTT. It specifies CASSRLAETDTQYF.

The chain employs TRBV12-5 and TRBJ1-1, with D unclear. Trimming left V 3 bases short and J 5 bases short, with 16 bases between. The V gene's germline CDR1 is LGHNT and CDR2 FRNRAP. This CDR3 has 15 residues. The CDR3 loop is CASGFRRGARTEAFF. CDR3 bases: TGTGCTAGTGGTTTCCGCCGGGGAGCTCGTACTGAAGCTTTCTTT. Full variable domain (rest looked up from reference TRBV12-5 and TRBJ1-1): DARVTQTPRHKVTEMGQEVTMRCQPILGHNTVFWYRQTMMQGLELLAYFRNRAPLDDSGMPKDRFSAEMPDATLATLKIQPSEPRDSAVYFCASGFRRGARTEAFFGQGTRLTVV.